This entry concerns a single T cell receptor (beta chain). Its antigen remains unknown. CD4+ T cell isolation took place after more than eight days of culture. Participants received two doses of either the BNT162b2 or mRNA-1273 vaccine. The record originates from a study of vaccination effects on CD4 cells after COVID-19. Study as a whole: Sampling occurred a median 72 days post second dose, range 14 to 241.

The assay was immunoSEQ multiplex PCR, and TCRdb's table has in-frame clones only and misses some. The repertoire holds about 45,000 clones, roughly 72% seen once, with less than 10% in the top ten. The germline gives CDR1 MGHRA, CDR2 YSYEKL. The CDR3 is 16 residues long. Trimming took 4 bases from V and 0 from J, leaving 12 bases between them. This sample comprised CD4+ T cells from PBMCs cultured without peptide, obtained after COVID-19 vaccination. V usage is TRBV4-1 and J usage is TRBJ1-4; D is unclear. The clonotype was recovered from a human donor who received a COVID-19 vaccine. DNA of the CDR3: TGCGCCAGCAGCCGGGTCGACCGATCAACTAATGAAAAACTGTTTTTT. Translation gives CASSRVDRSTNEKLFF.